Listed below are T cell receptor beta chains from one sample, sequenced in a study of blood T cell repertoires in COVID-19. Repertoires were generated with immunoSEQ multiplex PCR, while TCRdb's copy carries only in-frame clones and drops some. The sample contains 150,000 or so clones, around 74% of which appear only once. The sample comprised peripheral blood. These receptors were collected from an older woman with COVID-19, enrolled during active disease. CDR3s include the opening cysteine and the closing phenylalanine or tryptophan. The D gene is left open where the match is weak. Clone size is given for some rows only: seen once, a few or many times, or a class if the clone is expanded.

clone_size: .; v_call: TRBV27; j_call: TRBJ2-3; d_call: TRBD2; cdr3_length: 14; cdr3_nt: TGTGCCAGCAGTTTCGGGAGGACGACAGATACGCAGTATTTT; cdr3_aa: CASSFGRTTDTQYF
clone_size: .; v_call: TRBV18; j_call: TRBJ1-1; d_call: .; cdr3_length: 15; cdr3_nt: TGTGCCAGCTCACCAGCCCGCGCCGAGAACACTGAAGCTTTCTTT; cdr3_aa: CASSPARAENTEAFF
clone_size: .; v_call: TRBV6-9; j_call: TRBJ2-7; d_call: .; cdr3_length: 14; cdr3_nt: TGTGCCAGCACCCCCATAGGCGGGTCCTACGAGCAGTACTTC; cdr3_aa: CASTPIGGSYEQYF
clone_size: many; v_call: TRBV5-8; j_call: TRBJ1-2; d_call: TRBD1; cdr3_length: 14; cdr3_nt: TGTGCCAGCAGCCCTACAGGGGAGAACTATGGCTACACCTTC; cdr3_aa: CASSPTGENYGYTF
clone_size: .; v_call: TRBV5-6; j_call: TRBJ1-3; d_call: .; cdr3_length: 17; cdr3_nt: TGTGCCAGCAGCTTTGATCGCAGGGTGGTGTCTGGAAACACCATATATTTT; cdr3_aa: CASSFDRRVVSGNTIYF
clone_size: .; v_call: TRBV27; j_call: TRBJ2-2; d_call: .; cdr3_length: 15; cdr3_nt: TGTGCCAGCAGCCATAAACAGGGCCGGGCCGGGGAGCTGTTTTTT; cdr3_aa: CASSHKQGRAGELFF
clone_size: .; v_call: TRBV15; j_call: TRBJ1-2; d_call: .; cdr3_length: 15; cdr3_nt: TGTGCCACCAGCAGAGACATGACGGCGGGGGTTGGCTACACCTTC; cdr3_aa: CATSRDMTAGVGYTF
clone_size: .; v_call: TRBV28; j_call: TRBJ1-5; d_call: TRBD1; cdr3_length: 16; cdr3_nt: TGTGCCAGCAGTATCCCATCGGGACAGATAAATCAGCCCCAGCATTTT; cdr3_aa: CASSIPSGQINQPQHF
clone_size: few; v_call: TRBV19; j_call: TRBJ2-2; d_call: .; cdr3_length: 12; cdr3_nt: TGTGCCAGTAATCTAAACACCGGGGAGCTGTTTTTT; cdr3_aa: CASNLNTGELFF
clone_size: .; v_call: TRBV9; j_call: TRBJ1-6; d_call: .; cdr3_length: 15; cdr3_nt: TGTGCCAGCAGCGTCTGGGGCAGGGGTAATTCACCCCTCCACTTT; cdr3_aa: CASSVWGRGNSPLHF
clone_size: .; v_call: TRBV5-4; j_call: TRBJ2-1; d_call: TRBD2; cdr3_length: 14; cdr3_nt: TGTGCCAGCAGCCTGAGCGGGGGGTATACTGAGCAGTTCTTC; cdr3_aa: CASSLSGGYTEQFF
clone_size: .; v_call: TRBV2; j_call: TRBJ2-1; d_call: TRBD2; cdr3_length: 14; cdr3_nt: TGTGCCCTAGGGCTAGCGGGGGGTTTCAATGAGCAGTTCTTC; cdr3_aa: CALGLAGGFNEQFF
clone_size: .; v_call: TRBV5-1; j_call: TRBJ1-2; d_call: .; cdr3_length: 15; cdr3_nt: TGCGCCAGCAGCTTGGCCAGTGGCAGGGATCATGGCTACACCTTC; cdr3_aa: CASSLASGRDHGYTF
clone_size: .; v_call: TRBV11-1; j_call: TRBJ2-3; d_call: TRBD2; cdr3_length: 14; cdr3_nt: TGTGCCAGCAGCAGCGGGAGGATCACAGATACGCAGTATTTT; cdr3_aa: CASSSGRITDTQYF
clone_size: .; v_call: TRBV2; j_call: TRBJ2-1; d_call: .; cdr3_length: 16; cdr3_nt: TGTGCCAGCAGTGATATCAGGCGGGGTTCGTACAATGAGCAGTTCTTC; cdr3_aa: CASSDIRRGSYNEQFF
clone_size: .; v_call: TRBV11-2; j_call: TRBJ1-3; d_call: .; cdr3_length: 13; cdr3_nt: TGTGCCAGCAGCTTAGATAGGGGGAACACCATATATTTT; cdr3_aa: CASSLDRGNTIYF
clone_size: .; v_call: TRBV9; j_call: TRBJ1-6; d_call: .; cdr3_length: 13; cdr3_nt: TGTGCCAGCAGCCTCCGGAGGGATTCACCCCTCCACTTT; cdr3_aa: CASSLRRDSPLHF
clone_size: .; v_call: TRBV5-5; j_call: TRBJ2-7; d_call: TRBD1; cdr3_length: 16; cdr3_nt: TGTGCCAGCAGCTTGGACCTAACAGGGGGCGGGCGCGAGCAGTACTTC; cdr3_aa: CASSLDLTGGGREQYF
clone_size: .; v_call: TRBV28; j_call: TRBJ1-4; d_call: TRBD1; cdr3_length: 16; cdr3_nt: TGTGCCAGCAGTTCCGCAGGGGGCGTGGGTGGTGAAAAACTGTTTTTT; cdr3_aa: CASSSAGGVGGEKLFF
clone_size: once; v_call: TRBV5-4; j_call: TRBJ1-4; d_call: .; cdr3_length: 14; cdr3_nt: TGTGCCAGCAGCTTAGGTACAGGAGAGGAAAAACTGTTTTTT; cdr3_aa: CASSLGTGEEKLFF
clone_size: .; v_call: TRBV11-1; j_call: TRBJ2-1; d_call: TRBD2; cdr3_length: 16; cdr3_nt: TGTGCCAGCAGCATGCGGACTAGCGGGAGAGACAATGAGCAGTTCTTC; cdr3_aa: CASSMRTSGRDNEQFF
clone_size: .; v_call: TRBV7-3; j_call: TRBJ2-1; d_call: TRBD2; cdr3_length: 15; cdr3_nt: TGTGCCAGCAGCTTAGTCCTAGCGGGAGCGAACGAGCAGTTCTTC; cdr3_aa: CASSLVLAGANEQFF
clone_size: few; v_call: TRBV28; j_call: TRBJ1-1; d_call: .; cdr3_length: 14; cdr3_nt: TGTGCCAGCATATCACAGAATCGAAACACTGAAGCTTTCTTT; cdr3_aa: CASISQNRNTEAFF
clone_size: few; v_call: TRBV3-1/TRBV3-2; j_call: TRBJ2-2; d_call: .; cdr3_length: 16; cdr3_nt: TGTGCCAGCAGCCAAGATAAACTCCATAACACCGGGGAGCTGTTTTTT; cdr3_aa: CASSQDKLHNTGELFF